This entry describes one T cell receptor beta chain. The sample belongs to a study of control samples from healthy donors and cancer patients. Trimming took 5 bases from V and 0 from J; bases not matched to a gene: 3. CDR1 and CDR2 (germline): MNHNY, SVGAGI (reference sequence). This CDR3 region has 15 residues. TCRdb's copy holds only in-frame clones and misses some; the assay was immunoSEQ multiplex PCR. This table holds roughly 150,000 clones, 80% to 95% found once. The sequenced sample was blood. The chain uses TRBV6-6 and TRBJ1-5, with 8 bases lining up with TRBD1. This receptor was obtained from a man between 18 and 29 years old in good health. The CDR3 loop is CASSRQGISNQPQHF. CDR3 DNA: TGTGCCAGCAGTCGACAGGGGATTAGCAATCAGCCCCAGCATTTT.